The subject of this entry is one T cell receptor beta chain. Method: immunoSEQ multiplex PCR; TCRdb's copy keeps in-frame clones and lacks some. The table lists about 95,000 clones, roughly four fifths of them singletons. The entry originates in a study of radiotherapy plus CTLA-4 blockade in lung cancer. Ipilimumab CTLA-4 blockade and focal radiation were given to patients with chemo-refractory metastatic non-small-cell lung cancer. The sequencing here drew on peripheral blood, taken from a patient treated with radiotherapy plus ipilimumab. This TCR came from a human donor with non-small cell lung cancer who had stable disease on radiotherapy plus ipilimumab.

CDR3 sequence (DNA): TGTGCCAGCAGCTTGGTTTTGTACAATGAGCAGTTCTTC. Amino acid sequence: CASSLVLYNEQFF. J is TRBJ2-1 and V is TRBV11-2; D is unclear. The V gene lost 3 bases and the J gene lost 4 bases, with 7 bases spanning the gap. The germline CDR1 and CDR2 sequences are SGHAT and FQNNGV. CDR3 length: 13 residues.